This note documents a single T cell receptor beta chain sequence. What it binds is not known. The CDR3 has 18 residues. Germline V gives CDR1 KGHSH, CDR2 LQKENI. The data belong to a study of monozygotic twins with inflammatory bowel disease. Overall study findings and caveats: IBD patients, compared with healthy twins, shared fewer clonotypes with others (especially with disease activity). Patients with IBD had less TCRbeta diversity (inverse Simpson) than their healthy co-twins. A single strong clonotype or signal linked to IBD was not supported.

cDNA was made in eight separate reactions per sample. TCRdb reprocessed the 5' RACE reads and reports one entry per CDR3 protein, with no DNA. Its clone listing holds some 400,000 distinct CDR3 sequences. The chain uses TRBV18 and TRBJ1-1; as DNA is missing, the TRBD1 call by TCRdb cannot be tested. This receptor was taken from a human donor with ulcerative colitis or Crohn's disease, or a healthy co-twin of an affected twin (not recorded which). Source material: blood. CDR3 amino acids: CASSPLSTPQGGSTEAFF.